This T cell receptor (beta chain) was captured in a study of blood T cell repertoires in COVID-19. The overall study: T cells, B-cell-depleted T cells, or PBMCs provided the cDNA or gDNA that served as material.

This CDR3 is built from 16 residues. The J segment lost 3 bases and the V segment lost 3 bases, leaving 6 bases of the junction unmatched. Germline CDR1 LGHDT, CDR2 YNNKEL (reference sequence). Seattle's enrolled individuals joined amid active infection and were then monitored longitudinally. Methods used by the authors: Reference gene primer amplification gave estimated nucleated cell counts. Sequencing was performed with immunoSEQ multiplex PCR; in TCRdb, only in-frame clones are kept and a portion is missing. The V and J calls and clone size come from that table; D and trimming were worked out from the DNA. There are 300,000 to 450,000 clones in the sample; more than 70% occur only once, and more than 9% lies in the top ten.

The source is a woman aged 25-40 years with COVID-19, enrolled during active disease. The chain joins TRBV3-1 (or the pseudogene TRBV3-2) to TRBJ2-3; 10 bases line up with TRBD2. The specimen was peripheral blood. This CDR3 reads CASSQTGLADTDTQYF. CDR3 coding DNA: TGTGCCAGCAGCCAGACCGGACTAGCGGATACAGATACGCAGTATTTT.